This paragraph covers one TCR beta chain sequence. The data derive from a study of T cell responses to AZD1222 COVID-19 vaccine. This CDR3 comprises 14 residues. The germline V gene has CDR1 GTSNPN and CDR2 SVGIG (reference sequence). The ends were cut back, 4 bases at V and 7 bases at J, with 14 bases in the middle. Generated by immunoSEQ multiplex PCR, the TCRdb table keeps only in-frame clones and is missing some. The top ten hold 1.6% of the sample, which has 120,000 or so clones, approximately 83% seen once. The sequence derives from an adult in good health. This material consisted of peripheral blood, taken on day 0 of AZD1222 vaccination. This chain uses TRBV30 with TRBJ1-6, with D perhaps TRBD1 (5 bases). DNA for the CDR3: TGTGCCTGGATGTGGGGCTCGGGAAATTCACCCCTCCACTTT. This gives the protein CAWMWGSGNSPLHF.